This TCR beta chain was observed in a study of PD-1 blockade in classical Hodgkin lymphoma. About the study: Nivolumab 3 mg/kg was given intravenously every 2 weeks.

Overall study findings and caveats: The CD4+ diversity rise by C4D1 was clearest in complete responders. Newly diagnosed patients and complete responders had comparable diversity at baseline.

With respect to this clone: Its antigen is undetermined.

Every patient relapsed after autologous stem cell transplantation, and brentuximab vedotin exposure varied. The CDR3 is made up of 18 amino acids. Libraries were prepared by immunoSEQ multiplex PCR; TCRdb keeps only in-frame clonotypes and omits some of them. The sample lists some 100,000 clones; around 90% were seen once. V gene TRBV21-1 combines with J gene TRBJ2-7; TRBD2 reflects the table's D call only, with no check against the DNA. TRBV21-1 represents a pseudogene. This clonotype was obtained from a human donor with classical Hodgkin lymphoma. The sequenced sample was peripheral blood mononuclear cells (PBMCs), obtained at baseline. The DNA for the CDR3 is TGTGCCAGCAGCCCCTCGAGGGCGGGAGGGCCGTCCTCCTACGAGCAGTACTTC. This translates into CASSPSRAGGPSSYEQYF.